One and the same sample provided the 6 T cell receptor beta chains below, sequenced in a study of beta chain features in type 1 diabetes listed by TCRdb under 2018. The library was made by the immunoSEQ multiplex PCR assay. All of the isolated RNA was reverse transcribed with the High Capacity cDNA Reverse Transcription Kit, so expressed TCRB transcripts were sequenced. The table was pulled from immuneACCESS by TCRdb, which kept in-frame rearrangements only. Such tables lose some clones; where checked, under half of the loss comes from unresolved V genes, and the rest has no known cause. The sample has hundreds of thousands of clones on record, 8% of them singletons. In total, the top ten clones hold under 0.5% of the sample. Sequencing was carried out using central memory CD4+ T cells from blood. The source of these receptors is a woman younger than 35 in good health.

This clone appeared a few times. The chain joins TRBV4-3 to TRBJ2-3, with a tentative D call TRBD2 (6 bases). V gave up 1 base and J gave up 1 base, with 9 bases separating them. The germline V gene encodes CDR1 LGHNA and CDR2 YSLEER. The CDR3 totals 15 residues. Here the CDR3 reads CASSQAPSGTDTQYF. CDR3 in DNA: TGCGCCAGCAGCCAAGCGCCTAGCGGCACAGATACGCAGTATTTT.

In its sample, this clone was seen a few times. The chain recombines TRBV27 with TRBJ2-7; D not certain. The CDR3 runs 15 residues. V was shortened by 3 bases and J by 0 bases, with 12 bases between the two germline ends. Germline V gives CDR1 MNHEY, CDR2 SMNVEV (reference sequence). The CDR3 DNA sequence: TGTGCCAGCAGTTTCCTACGCTCGAGCTCCTACGAGCAGTACTTC. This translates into CASSFLRSSSYEQYF.

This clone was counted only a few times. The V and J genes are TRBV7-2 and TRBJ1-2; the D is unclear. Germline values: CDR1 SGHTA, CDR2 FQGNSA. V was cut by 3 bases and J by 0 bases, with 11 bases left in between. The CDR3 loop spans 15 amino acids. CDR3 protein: CASSFYNGANYGYTF. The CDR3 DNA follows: TGTGCCAGCAGCTTTTACAACGGGGCTAACTATGGCTACACCTTC.

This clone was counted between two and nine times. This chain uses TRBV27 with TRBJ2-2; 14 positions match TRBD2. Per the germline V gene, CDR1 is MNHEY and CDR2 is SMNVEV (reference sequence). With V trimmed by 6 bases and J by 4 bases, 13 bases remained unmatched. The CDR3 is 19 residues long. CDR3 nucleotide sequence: TGTGCCAGCAGCCCCCCCGGGACTAGCGGGAGTCTTAGCACCGGGGAGCTGTTTTTT. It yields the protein CASSPPGTSGSLSTGELFF.

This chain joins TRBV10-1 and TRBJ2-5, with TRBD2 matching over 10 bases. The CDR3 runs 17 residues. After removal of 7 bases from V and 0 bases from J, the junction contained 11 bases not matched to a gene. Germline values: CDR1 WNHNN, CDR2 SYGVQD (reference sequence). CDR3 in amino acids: CASTGSGRRGDQETQYF. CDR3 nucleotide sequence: TGCGCCAGCACTGGTAGCGGGAGGCGAGGGGACCAAGAGACCCAGTACTTC.

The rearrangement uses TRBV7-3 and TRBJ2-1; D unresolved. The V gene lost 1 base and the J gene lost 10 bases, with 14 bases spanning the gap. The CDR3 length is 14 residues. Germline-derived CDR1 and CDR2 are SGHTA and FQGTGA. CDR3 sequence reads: CASSLNSPPGEQFF. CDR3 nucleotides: TGTGCCAGCAGCTTAAACTCGCCTCCCGGAGAGCAGTTCTTC.